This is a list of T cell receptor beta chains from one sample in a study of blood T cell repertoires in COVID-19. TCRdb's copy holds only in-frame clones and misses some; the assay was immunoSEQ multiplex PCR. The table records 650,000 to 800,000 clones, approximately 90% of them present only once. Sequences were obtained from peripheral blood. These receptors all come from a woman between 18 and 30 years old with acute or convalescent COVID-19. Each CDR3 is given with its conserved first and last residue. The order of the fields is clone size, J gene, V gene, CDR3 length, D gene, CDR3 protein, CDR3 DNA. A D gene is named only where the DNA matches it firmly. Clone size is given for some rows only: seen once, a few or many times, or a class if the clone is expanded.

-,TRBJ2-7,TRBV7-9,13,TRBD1,CASSSTGAYEQYF,TGTGCCAGCAGTTCGACAGGGGCCTACGAGCAGTACTTC
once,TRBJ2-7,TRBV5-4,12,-,CASSLGSGEQYF,TGTGCCAGCAGCTTGGGTTCAGGCGAACAGTACTTC
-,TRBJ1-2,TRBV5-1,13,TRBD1,CASSWDRGYGYTF,TGCGCCAGCAGCTGGGACAGGGGCTATGGCTACACCTTC
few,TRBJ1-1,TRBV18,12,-,CASSPTREEAFF,TGTGCCAGCTCCCCAACCCGGGAAGAAGCTTTCTTT
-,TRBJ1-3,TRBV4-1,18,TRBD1,CASSQAPPGTGSGNTIYF,TGCGCCAGCAGCCAAGCCCCCCCCGGGACAGGCTCTGGAAACACCATATATTTT
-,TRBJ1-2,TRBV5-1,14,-,CASGDSLSNYGYTF,TGCGCCAGCGGGGACTCTCTATCGAACTATGGCTACACCTTC
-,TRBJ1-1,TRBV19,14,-,CASSIPGANTEAFF,TGTGCCAGTAGTATTCCAGGGGCCAACACTGAAGCTTTCTTT
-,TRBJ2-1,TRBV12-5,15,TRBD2,CASGPPAGGYNEQFF,TGTGCTAGTGGCCCCCCGGCGGGGGGATACAATGAGCAGTTCTTC
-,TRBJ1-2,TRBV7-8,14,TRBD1,CASSSQGANYGYTF,TGTGCCAGCAGCTCGCAGGGGGCGAACTATGGCTACACCTTC
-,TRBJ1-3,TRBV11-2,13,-,CASSLGEGNTIYF,TGTGCCAGCAGCCTAGGTGAGGGAAACACCATATATTTT
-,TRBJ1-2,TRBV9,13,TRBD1,CASSSRTGYGYTF,TGTGCCAGCAGCTCCCGGACAGGGTATGGCTACACCTTC
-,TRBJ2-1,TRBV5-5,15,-,CASRGTGNSYNEQFF,TGTGCCAGCAGGGGTACAGGGAACTCCTACAATGAGCAGTTCTTC
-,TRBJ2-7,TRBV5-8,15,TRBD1,CASSFLGQGGYKQYF,TGTGCCAGCAGCTTTCTCGGACAGGGAGGCTACAAGCAGTACTTC
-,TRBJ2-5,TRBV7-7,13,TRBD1,CASSLRTGGAEYF,TGTGCCAGCAGCTTAAGGACAGGGGGCGCAGAGTACTTC
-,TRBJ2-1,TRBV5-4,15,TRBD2,CASSLDLTSPNEQFF,TGTGCCAGCAGCTTGGACCTGACTAGCCCCAATGAGCAGTTCTTC
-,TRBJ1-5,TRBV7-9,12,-,CASSSGGQPQHF,TGTGCCAGCAGCTCGGGGGGGCAGCCCCAGCATTTT
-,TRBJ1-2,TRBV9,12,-,CASSRDGYGYTF,TGTGCCAGCAGCCGTGACGGGTATGGCTACACCTTC
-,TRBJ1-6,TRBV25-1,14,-,CASSLGGYNSPLHF,TGTGCCAGCAGTCTAGGAGGGTACAATTCACCCCTCCACTTT
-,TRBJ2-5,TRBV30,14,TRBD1,CAWNGRGLRETQYF,TGTGCCTGGAACGGTAGGGGGCTCAGAGAGACCCAGTACTTC
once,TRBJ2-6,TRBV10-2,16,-,CASSGNSYSGANVLTF,TGCGCCAGCAGTGGAAACTCTTACTCTGGGGCCAACGTCCTGACTTTC
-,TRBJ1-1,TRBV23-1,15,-,CASSRKTEMNTEAFF,TGCGCCAGCAGTCGAAAGACAGAAATGAACACTGAAGCTTTCTTT
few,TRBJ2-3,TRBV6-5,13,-,CASTKGETDTQYF,TGTGCCAGCACTAAGGGGGAGACAGATACGCAGTATTTT
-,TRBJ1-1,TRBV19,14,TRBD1,CASSHGTANTEAFF,TGTGCCAGTAGCCACGGGACAGCTAACACTGAAGCTTTCTTT
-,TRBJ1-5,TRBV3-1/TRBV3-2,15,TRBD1,CASSQDNAGGQPQHF,TGTGCCAGCAGCCAAGATAACGCAGGGGGCCAGCCCCAGCATTTT
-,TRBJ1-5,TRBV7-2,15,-,CASSPRTDLYQPQHF,TGTGCCAGCAGCCCTCGGACGGACTTGTATCAGCCCCAGCATTTT
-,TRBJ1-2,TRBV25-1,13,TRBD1,CASSATTGIGYTF,TGTGCCAGCAGTGCCACGACAGGGATTGGCTACACCTTC
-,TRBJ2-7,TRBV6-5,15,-,CASGLSAGVIDEQYF,TGTGCCAGCGGCCTATCCGCAGGGGTTATTGACGAGCAGTACTTC
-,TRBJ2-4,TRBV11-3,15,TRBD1,CASSPGTGGLDIQYF,TGTGCCAGCAGCCCCGGGACAGGGGGCTTGGACATTCAGTACTTC
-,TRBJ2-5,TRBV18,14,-,CASSPDRSQETQYF,TGTGCCAGCTCACCGGACAGATCCCAAGAGACCCAGTACTTC
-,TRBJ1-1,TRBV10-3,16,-,CAISDLRIRRPTEAFF,TGTGCCATCAGTGATCTTAGAATCCGCAGGCCGACTGAAGCTTTCTTT
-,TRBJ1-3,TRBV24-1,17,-,CATSRVEDWSSGNTIYF,TGTGCCACCTCGAGGGTAGAGGACTGGAGCTCTGGAAACACCATATATTTT